Below are 10 T cell receptor beta chains sequenced from a single sample in a study of long-term antiretroviral therapy in people with HIV. With survey level as its setting, the immunoSEQ assay was v3.0. Using immunoSEQ multiplex PCR, the repertoire was profiled, and TCRdb retains in-frame clones only, with some absent. The sample contains some 27,000 clones, over 70% of which appear only once. The sample was unsorted PBMCs, taken 2.1 years after starting antiretroviral therapy. The source is a man aged 25-45 years with HIV.

The V gene is TRBV4-1, the J gene TRBJ2-5; 14 bases are shared with TRBD2. The CDR3 has 17 amino acids. The germline V gene has CDR1 MGHRA and CDR2 YSYEKL. Trimming took 0 bases from V and 2 from J; bases not matched to a gene: 2. The CDR3 sequence: CASSQDRLAGGQETQYF. The CDR3 DNA reads TGCGCCAGCAGCCAAGATCGACTAGCGGGGGGGCAAGAGACCCAGTACTTC.

The rearrangement links TRBV7-2 to TRBJ2-7, with 9 bases fitting TRBD1. The CDR3 is 16 residues long. Germline loops: CDR1 SGHTA, CDR2 FQGNSA. V lost 1 base to trimming and J lost 3 bases; unmatched junction nucleotides: 7. The chain's CDR3 is CASSLVTGTGFYEQYF. The CDR3, as DNA: TGTGCCAGCAGCTTAGTGACCGGGACAGGGTTCTACGAGCAGTACTTC.

This clone was found once. The chain uses TRBV6-5 and TRBJ1-4, with unresolved D. Germline assignment: CDR1 MNHEY and CDR2 SVGAGI. The CDR3 totals 14 residues. The V end was cut by 7 bases, the J end by 0 bases, with 9 bases between. CDR3 residues: CASKLTATNEKLFF. CDR3 DNA sequence: TGTGCCAGCAAATTGACCGCAACTAATGAAAAACTGTTTTTT.

This sequence joins TRBV13 and TRBJ2-5; 9 positions match TRBD2. This CDR3 is built from 15 residues. CDR1 is PRHDT, CDR2 FYEKMQ, per germline (reference sequence). J lost 5 bases, V lost 3 bases, and 7 bases had no gene match. CDR3 residues: CASSFGGRAWETQYF. For the CDR3, the DNA is TGTGCCAGCAGCTTTGGCGGGAGGGCCTGGGAGACCCAGTACTTC.

The chain links TRBV27 to TRBJ1-2, with 8 bases lining up with TRBD1. The CDR3 spans 15 residues. CDR1 is MNHEY, CDR2 SMNVEV, per germline (reference sequence). V shed 4 bases and J 4 bases; nucleotides not matched to a gene: 8. The chain's CDR3 is CASSSDVDRAYGYTF. CDR3 DNA: TGTGCCAGCAGTTCGGACGTGGACAGGGCCTATGGCTACACCTTC.

This chain joins TRBV7-9 and TRBJ1-3; 9 bases agree with TRBD1. Germline-derived CDR1 and CDR2 are SEHNR and FQNEAQ (reference sequence). This CDR3 has 15 amino acids. The trim removed 5 bases at V and 2 bases at J, leaving 4 bases unmatched. CDR3 coding DNA: TGTGCCAGCAGCCCAGGGACAGGGCCTGGAAACACCATATATTTT. Translated, it gives CASSPGTGPGNTIYF.

The chain uses TRBV9 and TRBJ2-7, with a weak D call TRBD2 (7 bases). The CDR3 extends over 14 amino acids. V lost 0 bases, J lost 3 bases, and 10 bases lay in between. The V gene's germline CDR1 is SGDLS and CDR2 YYNGEE. CDR3 DNA sequence: TGTGCCAGCAGCGTAGGGGGAGGGGGCTACGAGCAGTACTTC. It translates to CASSVGGGGYEQYF.

V usage is TRBV14 and J usage is TRBJ1-1; 8 bases are shared with TRBD1. The CDR3 consists of 13 residues. Germline CDR1 reads SGHDN; CDR2 reads FVKESK. After removal of 4 bases from V and 4 bases from J, the junction contained 2 bases not matched to a gene. As DNA, the CDR3 is TGTGCCAGCAGCCGCGACAGGGGCACTGAAGCTTTCTTT. Translation gives CASSRDRGTEAFF.

This clone has just a few counts. The J gene is TRBJ1-6, the V gene TRBV27; 9 bases fit TRBD1. CDR3 length: 17 amino acids. J lost 2 bases, V lost 5 bases, and 7 bases had no gene match. Germline V lookup: CDR1 MNHEY, CDR2 SMNVEV (reference sequence). The CDR3 loop is CASSVGTGRAYNSPLHF. CDR3 DNA sequence: TGTGCCAGCAGTGTAGGGACAGGGCGCGCCTATAATTCACCCCTCCACTTT.

This chain uses TRBV11-3 with TRBJ2-1; D is perhaps TRBD2 (6 bases). Germline CDR1 and CDR2: SGHNT and YENEEA. Trimming shortened V by 3 bases and J by 0 bases, and 12 bases separated the two germline ends. This CDR3 spans 16 amino acids. The CDR3 bases are TGTGCCAGCAGCTTCAGCGGGTCGAGCTCCTACAATGAGCAGTTCTTC. Translating it yields CASSFSGSSSYNEQFF.